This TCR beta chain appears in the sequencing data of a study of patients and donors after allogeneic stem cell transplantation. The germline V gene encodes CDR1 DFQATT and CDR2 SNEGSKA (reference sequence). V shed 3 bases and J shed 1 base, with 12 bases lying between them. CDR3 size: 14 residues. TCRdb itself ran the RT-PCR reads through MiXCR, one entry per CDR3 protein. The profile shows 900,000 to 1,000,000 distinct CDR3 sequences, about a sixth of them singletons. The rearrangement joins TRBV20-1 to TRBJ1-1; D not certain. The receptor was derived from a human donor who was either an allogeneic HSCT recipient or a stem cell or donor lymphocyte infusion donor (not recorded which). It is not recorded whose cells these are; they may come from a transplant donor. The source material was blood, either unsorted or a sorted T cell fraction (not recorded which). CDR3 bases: TGCAGTGCTAGTGGCAGCCACGGGAACACTGAAGCTTTCTTT. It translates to CSASGSHGNTEAFF.